This paragraph reports one T cell receptor beta chain. This sample was taken from a study of blood T cell repertoires in COVID-19. Across the whole study: Researchers got acute and convalescent COVID-19 samples from the United States, Italy and Spain.

Authors' processing steps: Amplification from reference gene primers served as the basis for estimated nucleated cell counts. Generated by immunoSEQ multiplex PCR, the TCRdb table keeps only in-frame clones and is missing some. The D gene and trimming were derived from the DNA, and the V and J assignments and clone size from that table. The sample lists 130,000 to 150,000 clones, roughly 79% occurring once. Trimming shortened V by 4 bases and J by 3 bases, and 2 bases separated the two germline ends. Germline V gene data show CDR1 as SQVTM and CDR2 as ANQGSEA. The CDR3 totals 10 residues. What was sequenced was peripheral blood. This TCR came from a human donor in a cohort sampled during active COVID-19. The rearrangement joins TRBV29-1 to TRBJ2-3; D unresolved. This CDR3 is CSVVTDTQYF. The CDR3 nucleotides read TGCAGCGTTGTAACAGATACGCAGTATTTT.